The subject of this entry is one T cell receptor (beta chain). This entry comes from a study of T cell clones after liver transplantation. Repertoires were generated with immunoSEQ multiplex PCR, while TCRdb's copy carries only in-frame clones and drops some. The sample includes 53,000 or so clones, approximately 84% of them seen just once. The germline V gene has CDR1 SQVTM and CDR2 ANQGSEA. CDR3 length: 15 residues. V lost 7 bases to trimming and J lost 2 bases, with 20 bases between them. The rearrangement joins TRBV29-1 to TRBJ1-1; possibly TRBD1 for D (6 bases). The sequence came from a human donor who received a liver transplant. This sample comprised CD4+ T cells from blood, obtained before liver transplant. As DNA, the CDR3 is TGCAGCGCCGATCCGGACAGAGGAATTAACACTGAAGCTTTCTTT. Translating it yields CSADPDRGINTEAFF.